The clone carrying this T cell receptor beta chain was seen only once. Its antigen is unidentified. TCRdb's table, derived via immunoSEQ multiplex PCR, lists solely in-frame clones and lacks some. The sample records some 170,000 clones, 85% to 90% being singletons. Germline V gene lookup returns CDR1 GTSNPN and CDR2 SVGIG (reference sequence). J gave up 8 bases and V 3 bases, and 7 bases lay outside the gene matches. The CDR3 extends over 13 amino acids. The sample comes from a study of T cell responses to AZD1222 COVID-19 vaccine. Findings and limits, study-wide: There were mostly white British donors and more females than males, and clonal diversity was possibly underestimated. Among AZD1222 vaccinees, only six were seropositive at baseline.

This TCR came from an adult who received the AZD1222 COVID-19 vaccine. The sequencing here drew on peripheral blood, taken 28 days after the second AZD1222 dose. This chain links TRBV30 with TRBJ1-2; TRBD1 matches 9 bases. CDR3 sequence reads: CAWRATGGIGYTF. In nucleotides, the CDR3 is TGTGCCTGGAGAGCGACAGGGGGAATCGGCTACACCTTC.